The present T cell receptor beta chain was sequenced within a study of blood T cell repertoires in COVID-19. On the study more broadly: The cDNA or gDNA used as material had been derived from T cells, B-cell-depleted T cells, or PBMCs.

The germline gives CDR1 MNHNS, CDR2 SASEGT. The V gene end was trimmed by 2 bases and the J gene end by 3 bases; junction bases not matched to a gene: 6. The CDR3 totals 15 residues. Using immunoSEQ multiplex PCR, the repertoire was profiled, and TCRdb retains in-frame clones only, with some absent. The sample has approximately 150,000 clones, roughly nine tenths seen once. Sequencing was performed on peripheral blood. This sequence was found in a man in his sixties with active or convalescent COVID-19. The chain uses TRBV6-1 and TRBJ2-7; 8 nucleotides line up with TRBD2. The CDR3: CASSEWTRGGYEQYF. DNA for the CDR3: TGTGCCAGCAGTGAATGGACCCGGGGGGGCTACGAGCAGTACTTC.